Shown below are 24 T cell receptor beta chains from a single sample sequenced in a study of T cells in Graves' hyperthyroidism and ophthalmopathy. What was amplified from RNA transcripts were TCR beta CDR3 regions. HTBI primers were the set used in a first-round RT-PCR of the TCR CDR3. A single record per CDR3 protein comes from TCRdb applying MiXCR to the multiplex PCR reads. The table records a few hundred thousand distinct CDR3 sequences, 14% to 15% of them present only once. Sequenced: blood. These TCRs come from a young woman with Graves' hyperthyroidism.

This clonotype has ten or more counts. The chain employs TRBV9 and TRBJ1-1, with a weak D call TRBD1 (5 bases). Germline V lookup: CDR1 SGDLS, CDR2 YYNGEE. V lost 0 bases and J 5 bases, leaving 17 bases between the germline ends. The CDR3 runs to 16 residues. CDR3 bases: TGTGCCAGCAGCGTAGCCCCCGCAGGGCCCCAAACTGAAGCTTTCTTT. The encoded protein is CASSVAPAGPQTEAFF.

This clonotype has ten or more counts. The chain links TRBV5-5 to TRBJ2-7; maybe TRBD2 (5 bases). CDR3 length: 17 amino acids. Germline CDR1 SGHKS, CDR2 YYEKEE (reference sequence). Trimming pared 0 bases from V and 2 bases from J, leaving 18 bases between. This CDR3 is CASSLGTGFQSTYEQYF. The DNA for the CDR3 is TGTGCCAGCAGCTTGGGGACTGGATTCCAAAGCACCTACGAGCAGTACTTC.

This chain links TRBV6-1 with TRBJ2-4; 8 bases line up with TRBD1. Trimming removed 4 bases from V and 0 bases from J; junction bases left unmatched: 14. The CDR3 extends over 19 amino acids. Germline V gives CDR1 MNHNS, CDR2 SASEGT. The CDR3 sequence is CASSVPGTGGLLAKNIQYF. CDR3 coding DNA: TGTGCCAGCAGTGTCCCAGGGACAGGAGGACTATTAGCCAAAAACATTCAGTACTTC.

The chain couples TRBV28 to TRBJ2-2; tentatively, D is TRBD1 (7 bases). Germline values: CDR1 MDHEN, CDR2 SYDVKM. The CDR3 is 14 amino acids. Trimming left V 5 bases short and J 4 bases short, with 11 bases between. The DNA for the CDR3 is TGTGCCAGCAGTGGCGGGACAGTCACCGGGGAGCTGTTTTTT. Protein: CASSGGTVTGELFF.

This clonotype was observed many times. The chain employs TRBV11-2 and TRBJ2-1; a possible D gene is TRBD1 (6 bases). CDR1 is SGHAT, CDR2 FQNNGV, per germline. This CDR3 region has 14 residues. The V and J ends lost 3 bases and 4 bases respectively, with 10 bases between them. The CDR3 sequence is CASSFGQTYNEQFF. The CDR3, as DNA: TGTGCCAGCAGCTTCGGACAGACTTACAATGAGCAGTTCTTC.

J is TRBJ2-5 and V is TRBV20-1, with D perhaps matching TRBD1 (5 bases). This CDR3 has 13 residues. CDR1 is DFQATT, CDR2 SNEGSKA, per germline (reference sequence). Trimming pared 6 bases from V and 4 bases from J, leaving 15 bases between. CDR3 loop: CSAWGPVRETQYF. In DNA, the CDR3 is TGCAGTGCGTGGGGCCCCGTAAGAGAGACCCAGTACTTC.

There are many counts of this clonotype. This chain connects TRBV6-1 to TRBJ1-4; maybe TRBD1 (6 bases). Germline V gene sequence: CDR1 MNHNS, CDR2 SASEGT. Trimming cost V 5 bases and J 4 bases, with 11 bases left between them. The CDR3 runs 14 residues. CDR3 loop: CASSHRERNEKLFF. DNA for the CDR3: TGTGCCAGCAGTCACAGGGAACGTAATGAAAAACTGTTTTTT.

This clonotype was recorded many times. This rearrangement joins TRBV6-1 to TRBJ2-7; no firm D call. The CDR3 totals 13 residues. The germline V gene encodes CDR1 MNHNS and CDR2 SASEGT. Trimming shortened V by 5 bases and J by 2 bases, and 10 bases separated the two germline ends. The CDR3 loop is CASSYMDPYEQYF. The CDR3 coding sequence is TGTGCCAGCAGTTACATGGACCCCTACGAGCAGTACTTC.

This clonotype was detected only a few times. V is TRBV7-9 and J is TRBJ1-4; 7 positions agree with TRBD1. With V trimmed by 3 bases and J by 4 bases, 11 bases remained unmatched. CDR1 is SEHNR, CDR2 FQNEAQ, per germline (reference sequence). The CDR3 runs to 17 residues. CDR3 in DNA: TGTGCCAGCAGCTTGCCCCGGGACAGCGCCATTAATGAAAAACTGTTTTTT. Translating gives CASSLPRDSAINEKLFF.

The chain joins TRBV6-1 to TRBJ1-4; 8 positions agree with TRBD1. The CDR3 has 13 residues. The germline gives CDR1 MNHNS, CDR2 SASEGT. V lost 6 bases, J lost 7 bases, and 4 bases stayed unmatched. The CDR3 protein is CASSSQGGEKLFF. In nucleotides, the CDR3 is TGTGCCAGCAGCTCACAGGGGGGTGAAAAACTGTTTTTT.

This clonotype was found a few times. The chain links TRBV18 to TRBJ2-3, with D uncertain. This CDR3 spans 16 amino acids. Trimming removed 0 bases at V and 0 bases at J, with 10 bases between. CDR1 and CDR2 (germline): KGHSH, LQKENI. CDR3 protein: CASSPPSEPSTDTQYF. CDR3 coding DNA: TGTGCCAGCTCACCACCGTCGGAGCCTAGCACAGATACGCAGTATTTT.

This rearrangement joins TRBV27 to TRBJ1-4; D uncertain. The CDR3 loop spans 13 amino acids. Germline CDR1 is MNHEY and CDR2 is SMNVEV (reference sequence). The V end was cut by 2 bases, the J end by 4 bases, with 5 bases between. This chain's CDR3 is CASSLMGNEKLFF. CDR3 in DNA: TGTGCCAGCAGTTTAATGGGTAATGAAAAACTGTTTTTT.

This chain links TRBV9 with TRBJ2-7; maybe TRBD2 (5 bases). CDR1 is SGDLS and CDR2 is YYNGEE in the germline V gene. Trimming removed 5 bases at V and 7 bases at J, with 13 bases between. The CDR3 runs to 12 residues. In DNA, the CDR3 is TGTGCCAGCAGGCGAGGACTGAGAGAGCAGTACTTC. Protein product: CASRRGLREQYF.

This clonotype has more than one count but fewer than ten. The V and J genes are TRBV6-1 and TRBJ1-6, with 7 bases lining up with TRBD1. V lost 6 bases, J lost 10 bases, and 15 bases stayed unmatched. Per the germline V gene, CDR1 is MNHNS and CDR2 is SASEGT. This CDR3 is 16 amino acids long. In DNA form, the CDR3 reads TGTGCCAGCAGGGGGACAGTTTCAGGGGTGGGATCACCCCTCCACTTT. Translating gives CASRGTVSGVGSPLHF.

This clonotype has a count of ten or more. The DNA for the CDR3 is TGTGCCAGCTCACCACTGAACCCTACAGGGGGAACTGAAGCTTTCTTT. Translation gives CASSPLNPTGGTEAFF. V and J are TRBV18 and TRBJ1-1; 8 positions agree with TRBD1. Germline CDR1 KGHSH, CDR2 LQKENI. V was pared by 1 base and J by 5 bases, with 9 bases of the junction left unmatched. The CDR3 is made up of 16 amino acids. Full variable domain (remainder filled in from reference TRBV18 and TRBJ1-1): NAGVMQNPRHLVRRRGQEARLRCSPMKGHSHVYWYRQLPEEGLKFMVYLQKENIIDESGMPKERFSAEFPKEGPSILRIQQVVRGDSAAYFCASSPLNPTGGTEAFFGQGTRLTVV.

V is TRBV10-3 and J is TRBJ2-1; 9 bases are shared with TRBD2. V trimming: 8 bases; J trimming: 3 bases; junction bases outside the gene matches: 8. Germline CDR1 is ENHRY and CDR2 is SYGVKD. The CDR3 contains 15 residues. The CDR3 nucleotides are TGTGCCATCGCGGCGGCTAGCGGGATCTACAATGAGCAGTTCTTC. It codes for CAIAAASGIYNEQFF.

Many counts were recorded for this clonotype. CDR3 nucleotides: TGTGCCAGCAGCCACGGGGGGAGCGAGCAGTACTTC. Amino acid sequence: CASSHGGSEQYF. The V call is TRBV3-1, the J call TRBJ2-7, with 7 bases fitting TRBD2. Looked up from germline, CDR1 is LGHDT and CDR2 is YNNKEL (reference sequence). The V segment lost 3 bases and the J segment 6 bases; nucleotides outside the gene matches: 2. This CDR3 contains 12 residues.

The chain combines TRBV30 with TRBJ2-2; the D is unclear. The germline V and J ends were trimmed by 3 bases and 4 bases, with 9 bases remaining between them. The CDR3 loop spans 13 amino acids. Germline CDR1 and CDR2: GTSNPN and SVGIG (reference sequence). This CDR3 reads CAWRATSTGELFF. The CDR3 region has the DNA TGTGCCTGGAGAGCGACAAGCACCGGGGAGCTGTTTTTT.

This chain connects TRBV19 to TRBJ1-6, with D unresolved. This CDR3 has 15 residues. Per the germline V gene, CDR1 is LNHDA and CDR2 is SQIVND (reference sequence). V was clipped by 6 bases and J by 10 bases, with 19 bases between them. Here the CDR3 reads CASSTGVRIGSPLHF. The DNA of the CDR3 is TGTGCCAGTAGCACCGGGGTTAGAATCGGGTCACCCCTCCACTTT.

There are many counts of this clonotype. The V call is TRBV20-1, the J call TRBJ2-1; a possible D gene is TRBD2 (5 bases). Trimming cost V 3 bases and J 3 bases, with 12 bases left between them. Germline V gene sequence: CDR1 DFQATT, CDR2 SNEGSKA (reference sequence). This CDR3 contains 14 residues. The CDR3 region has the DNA TGCAGTGCTAGTCCTAGCAGAGACTACAATGAGCAGTTCTTC. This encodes CSASPSRDYNEQFF.

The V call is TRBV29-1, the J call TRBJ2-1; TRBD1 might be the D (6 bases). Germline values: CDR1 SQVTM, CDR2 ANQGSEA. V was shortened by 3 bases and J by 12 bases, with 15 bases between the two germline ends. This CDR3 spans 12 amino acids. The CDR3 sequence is CSVDDRPDPQFF. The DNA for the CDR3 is TGCAGCGTTGACGACAGGCCGGACCCGCAGTTCTTC.

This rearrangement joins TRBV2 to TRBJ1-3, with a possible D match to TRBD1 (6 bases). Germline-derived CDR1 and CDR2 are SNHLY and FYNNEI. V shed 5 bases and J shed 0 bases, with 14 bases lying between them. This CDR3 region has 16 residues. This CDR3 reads CASSYSGQYSGNTIYF. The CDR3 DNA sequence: TGTGCCAGCAGTTACTCTGGACAGTACTCTGGAAACACCATATATTTT. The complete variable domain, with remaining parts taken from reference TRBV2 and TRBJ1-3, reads EPEVTQTPSHQVTQMGQEVILRCVPISNHLYFYWYRQILGQKVEFLVSFYNNEISEKSEIFDDQFSVERPDGSNFTLKIRSTKLEDSAMYFCASSYSGQYSGNTIYFGEGSWLTVV.

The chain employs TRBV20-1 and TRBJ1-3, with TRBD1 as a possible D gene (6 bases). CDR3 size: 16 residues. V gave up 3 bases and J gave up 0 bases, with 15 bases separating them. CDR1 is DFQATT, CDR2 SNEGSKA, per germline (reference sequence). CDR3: CSASFQGTYSGNTIYF. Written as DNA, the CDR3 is TGCAGTGCTAGCTTCCAGGGGACCTACTCTGGAAACACCATATATTTT.

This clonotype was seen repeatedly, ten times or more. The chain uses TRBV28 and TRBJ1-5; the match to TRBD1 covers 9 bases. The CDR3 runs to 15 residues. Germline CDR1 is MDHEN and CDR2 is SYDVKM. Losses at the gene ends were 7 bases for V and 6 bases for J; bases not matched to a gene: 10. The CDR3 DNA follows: TGTGCCAGCACCAGGACAGGGGAAAAGGTTCAGCCCCAGCATTTT. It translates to CASTRTGEKVQPQHF.